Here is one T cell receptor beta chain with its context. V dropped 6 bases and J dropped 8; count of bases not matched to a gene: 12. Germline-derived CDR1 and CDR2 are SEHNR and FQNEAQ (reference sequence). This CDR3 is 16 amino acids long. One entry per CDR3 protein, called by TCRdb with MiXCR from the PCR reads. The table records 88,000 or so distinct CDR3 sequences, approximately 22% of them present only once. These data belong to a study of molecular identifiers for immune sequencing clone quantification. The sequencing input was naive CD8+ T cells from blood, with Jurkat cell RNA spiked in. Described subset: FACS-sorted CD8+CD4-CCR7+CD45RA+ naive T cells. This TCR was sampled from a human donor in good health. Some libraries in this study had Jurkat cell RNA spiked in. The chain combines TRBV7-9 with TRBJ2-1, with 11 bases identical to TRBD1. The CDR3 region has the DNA TGTGCCAGCAGTTATTTCCCGGGACAGGGGGTGGATGAGCAGTTCTTC. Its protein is CASSYFPGQGVDEQFF.